This is a list of T cell receptor beta chains from one sample in a study of naive and memory T cell subsets. A single record per CDR3 protein comes from TCRdb applying MiXCR to the UMI-ligation and nested PCR reads. Of under 150,000 distinct CDR3 sequences listed, approximately 20% are singletons. Material for sequencing was naive CD8+ T cells from blood. These receptors were taken from a human donor in good health. Both conserved end residues are part of each CDR3. Each record gives: J gene, V gene, clone size, D gene, CDR3 DNA, CDR3 protein. A D gene is named only where the DNA matches it firmly. Clone size is shown for a subset of rows, as once, few, many or a class of expanded clone.

J: TRBJ2-4
V: TRBV7-8
size: .
D: TRBD2
DNA: TGTGCCAGCAGCTCCAGGGGACTAGACCAAAACATTCAGTACTTC
CDR3: CASSSRGLDQNIQYF

J: TRBJ2-7
V: TRBV18
size: .
D: .
DNA: TGTGCCAGCTCACCAATGACCACACGCTACGAGCAGTACTTC
CDR3: CASSPMTTRYEQYF

J: TRBJ2-2
V: TRBV11-2
size: .
D: .
DNA: TGTGCCAGCAGCTTGCATGGGGCTGCGAACACCGGGGAGCTGTTTTTT
CDR3: CASSLHGAANTGELFF

J: TRBJ2-7
V: TRBV4-3
size: few
D: TRBD1
DNA: TGCGCCAGCAGCTACGGAAAACAGGGGGAGTTCTCCTACGAGCAGTACTTC
CDR3: CASSYGKQGEFSYEQYF

J: TRBJ2-1
V: TRBV6-5
size: few
D: TRBD2
DNA: TGTGCCACCAGCGGGAGGGCAGGTTACAATGAGCAGTTCTTC
CDR3: CATSGRAGYNEQFF

J: TRBJ1-5
V: TRBV28
size: many
D: .
DNA: TGTGCCAGCAGTTTGAACAGTAATAGCAATCAGCCCCAGCATTTT
CDR3: CASSLNSNSNQPQHF

J: TRBJ2-1
V: TRBV6-5
size: few
D: .
DNA: TGTGCCAGCAGTCAAGATGAGTTAGACAATGAGCAGTTCTTC
CDR3: CASSQDELDNEQFF

J: TRBJ1-1
V: TRBV9
size: .
D: .
DNA: TGTGCCAGCAGCGGTCCTTGGGGCACTGAAGCTTTCTTT
CDR3: CASSGPWGTEAFF

J: TRBJ2-2
V: TRBV11-2
size: few
D: TRBD2
DNA: TGTGCCAGCAGCTCCTCGACTAGCGGGAGTTCGAACACCGGGGAGCTGTTTTTT
CDR3: CASSSSTSGSSNTGELFF

J: TRBJ2-7
V: TRBV28
size: few
D: TRBD1
DNA: TGTGCCAGCAGGCCCCGGGACAGGTCCCACGAGCAGTACTTC
CDR3: CASRPRDRSHEQYF

J: TRBJ1-1
V: TRBV5-6
size: few
D: .
DNA: TGTGCCAGCAGCTTGGGCAGGGGTAGGACTGAAGCTTTCTTT
CDR3: CASSLGRGRTEAFF

J: TRBJ2-7
V: TRBV4-1
size: few
D: .
DNA: TGCGCCAGCAGCCAGACGACTGGGAGCTCCTACGAGCAGTACTTC
CDR3: CASSQTTGSSYEQYF

J: TRBJ1-5
V: TRBV28
size: few
D: .
DNA: TGTGCCAGCAGTTTCGGTGGGGCGGCCGGGGATCAGCCCCAGCATTTT
CDR3: CASSFGGAAGDQPQHF

J: TRBJ2-1
V: TRBV6-4
size: few
D: TRBD2
DNA: TGTGCCAGCAGTGACGGGACTAGCGACTACAATGAGCAGTTCTTC
CDR3: CASSDGTSDYNEQFF

J: TRBJ2-1
V: TRBV2
size: many
D: TRBD2
DNA: TGTGCCAGGGGACTTAGCGGGGGCCCAAATGAGCAGTTCTTC
CDR3: CARGLSGGPNEQFF

J: TRBJ2-7
V: TRBV28
size: .
D: .
DNA: TGTGCCAGCAGTTTACCGGGAGCCTACGAGCAGTACTTC
CDR3: CASSLPGAYEQYF

J: TRBJ1-1
V: TRBV7-3
size: .
D: .
DNA: TGTGCCAGCAGTATCCCCGGGGGAGAAAGTCGGACTGAAGCTTTCTTT
CDR3: CASSIPGGESRTEAFF

J: TRBJ1-1
V: TRBV5-6
size: few
D: TRBD1
DNA: TGTGCCAGCAGCTTGAGGGACAGGGGCACTGAAGCTTTCTTT
CDR3: CASSLRDRGTEAFF

J: TRBJ2-5
V: TRBV28
size: few
D: TRBD2
DNA: TGTGCCAGCAGTTTATTTGCGGGAGCAAAAGAGACCCAGTACTTC
CDR3: CASSLFAGAKETQYF

J: TRBJ2-7
V: TRBV28
size: .
D: .
DNA: TGTGCCAGCAGCCCTCAGGGGCCCTACGAGCAGTACTTC
CDR3: CASSPQGPYEQYF

J: TRBJ2-4
V: TRBV29-1
size: .
D: .
DNA: TGCAGCGTTGTTGGGCTAGCCAAAAACATTCAGTACTTC
CDR3: CSVVGLAKNIQYF

J: TRBJ2-7
V: TRBV29-1
size: few
D: .
DNA: TGCAGCTTTCGAAGCTCCTACGAGCAGTACTTC
CDR3: CSFRSSYEQYF

J: TRBJ2-2
V: TRBV6-5
size: few
D: TRBD1
DNA: TGTGCCAGCAGTCCTACAGGGGCGGCCGGGGAGCTGTTTTTT
CDR3: CASSPTGAAGELFF

J: TRBJ2-3
V: TRBV12-3/TRBV12-4
size: few
D: .
DNA: TGTGCCAGCAGACCGGGGGTTGGAGATACGCAGTATTTT
CDR3: CASRPGVGDTQYF

J: TRBJ1-5
V: TRBV2
size: .
D: TRBD1
DNA: TGTGCCAGCAGTGTCCCCGGGACAGATAGCAATCAGCCCCAGCATTTT
CDR3: CASSVPGTDSNQPQHF

J: TRBJ1-3
V: TRBV20-1
size: few
D: .
DNA: TGCAGTGCTCCGTTACAGGGACTCGGAAACACCATATATTTT
CDR3: CSAPLQGLGNTIYF

J: TRBJ2-1
V: TRBV6-5
size: few
D: .
DNA: TGTGCCAGCAGTTACCCCGGACTACCCCAAGAGCAGTTCTTC
CDR3: CASSYPGLPQEQFF

J: TRBJ2-7
V: TRBV15
size: .
D: .
DNA: TGTGCCATTACACGCTCCGGTTCCTACGAGCAGTACTTC
CDR3: CAITRSGSYEQYF

J: TRBJ2-3
V: TRBV29-1
size: .
D: TRBD1
DNA: TGCAGCGTTGGGGGCCTAGGGCAGGGGGCAGCGGATACGCAGTATTTT
CDR3: CSVGGLGQGAADTQYF

J: TRBJ2-1
V: TRBV11-2
size: few
D: TRBD1
DNA: TGTGCCAGCAGCTTAGTTGGTCGGGACAGGGATGAGCAGTTCTTC
CDR3: CASSLVGRDRDEQFF

J: TRBJ2-3
V: TRBV14
size: .
D: .
DNA: TGTGCCAGCAGCCAGTCGAGGAATACGCAGTATTTT
CDR3: CASSQSRNTQYF

J: TRBJ1-1
V: TRBV28
size: .
D: .
DNA: TGTGCCAGCAGTTTATTTTCAGGGGAGGGTGAAGCTTTCTTT
CDR3: CASSLFSGEGEAFF

J: TRBJ2-3
V: TRBV9
size: once
D: TRBD2
DNA: TGTGCCAGCAGCGCCGGACTAGCGGGAGCAGGTGATACGCAGTATTTT
CDR3: CASSAGLAGAGDTQYF

J: TRBJ2-3
V: TRBV28
size: few
D: TRBD2
DNA: TGTGCCAGCAGTTTATGGGGACTAGCGGGAGTTACAGATACGCAGTATTTT
CDR3: CASSLWGLAGVTDTQYF

J: TRBJ2-7
V: TRBV28
size: few
D: .
DNA: TGTGCCAGCAGTTTCTACATGAACTACGAGCAGTACTTC
CDR3: CASSFYMNYEQYF

J: TRBJ1-1
V: TRBV28
size: .
D: .
DNA: TGTGCCAGCAGTACCCATTTCAGGGACGTCATGAACACTGAAGCTTTCTTT
CDR3: CASSTHFRDVMNTEAFF

J: TRBJ2-1
V: TRBV7-7
size: .
D: .
DNA: TGTGCCAGCAGCTTAGACCCCCAGAGTAGCAATGAGCAGTTCTTC
CDR3: CASSLDPQSSNEQFF

J: TRBJ1-5
V: TRBV6-6
size: few
D: .
DNA: TGTGCCAGCAGCCCCGGGCAGGCCGGCAATCAGCCCCAGCATTTT
CDR3: CASSPGQAGNQPQHF

J: TRBJ2-1
V: TRBV5-1
size: .
D: TRBD1
DNA: TGCGCCAGCAGCTTCGTTCAGGGGGTCGCCCCCTACAATGAGCAGTTCTTC
CDR3: CASSFVQGVAPYNEQFF

J: TRBJ2-1
V: TRBV7-9
size: few
D: TRBD2
DNA: TGTGCCAGCAGCTCGACAATGGCGCGGGGGGAGCCCAATGAGCAGTTCTTC
CDR3: CASSSTMARGEPNEQFF

J: TRBJ2-3
V: TRBV12-3/TRBV12-4
size: .
D: TRBD2
DNA: TGTGCCAGCAGTTCCGTGTCGGCGGGAGAGTGGAGCACAGATACGCAGTATTTT
CDR3: CASSSVSAGEWSTDTQYF

J: TRBJ2-1
V: TRBV28
size: .
D: .
DNA: TGTGCCAGCAGTCGCGGACTTGTGTCCGCGTACAATGAGCAGTTCTTC
CDR3: CASSRGLVSAYNEQFF

J: TRBJ2-5
V: TRBV7-9
size: .
D: TRBD2
DNA: TGTGCCAGCAGCGATCTAGCGGGAGTTGGGGAGACCCAGTACTTC
CDR3: CASSDLAGVGETQYF

J: TRBJ2-1
V: TRBV9
size: .
D: .
DNA: TGTGCCAGCAGCGGGACAGATTACAATGAGCAGTTCTTC
CDR3: CASSGTDYNEQFF

J: TRBJ1-2
V: TRBV12-3/TRBV12-4
size: .
D: .
DNA: TGTGCCAGCAGCCTCCCCGACAGGTCCTATGGCTACACCTTC
CDR3: CASSLPDRSYGYTF

J: TRBJ1-1
V: TRBV27
size: few
D: .
DNA: TGTGCCAGCAGTTTTCCCGGGAACACTGAAGCTTTCTTT
CDR3: CASSFPGNTEAFF

J: TRBJ1-5
V: TRBV28
size: .
D: .
DNA: TGTGCCAGCAGTTATCAGCCCCAGCATTTT
CDR3: CASSYQPQHF

J: TRBJ1-2
V: TRBV20-1
size: .
D: .
DNA: TGCAGTGCTAGAGATCCCCCGGGGGCTGCGGGCTATGGCTACACCTTC
CDR3: CSARDPPGAAGYGYTF

J: TRBJ2-5
V: TRBV2
size: .
D: TRBD2
DNA: TGTGCCAGCAGTGACTTAGCGGGGAGGCATCAAGAGACCCAGTACTTC
CDR3: CASSDLAGRHQETQYF

J: TRBJ2-1
V: TRBV12-3/TRBV12-4
size: few
D: .
DNA: TGTGCCAGCAGTTTAGGGGGAGAGGATGAGCAGTTCTTC
CDR3: CASSLGGEDEQFF

J: TRBJ2-1
V: TRBV9
size: few
D: TRBD2
DNA: TGTGCCAGCAGCGTAGAGGTTAGCGGGAGGGCCCTAAACAATGAGCAGTTCTTC
CDR3: CASSVEVSGRALNNEQFF

J: TRBJ2-7
V: TRBV29-1
size: .
D: TRBD1
DNA: TGCAGCGTTTGGACAGGGGGGAACTACGAGCAGTACTTC
CDR3: CSVWTGGNYEQYF

J: TRBJ2-2
V: TRBV5-1
size: few
D: .
DNA: TGCGCCAGCAGAGGGGACGCCGGGGAGCTGTTTTTT
CDR3: CASRGDAGELFF

J: TRBJ1-5
V: TRBV7-8
size: .
D: .
DNA: TGTGCCAGCAGCGCACAGACAGAGCTTAATCAGCCCCAGCATTTT
CDR3: CASSAQTELNQPQHF